Listed below are T cell receptor beta chains from one sample, sequenced in a study of T cells in Graves' hyperthyroidism and ophthalmopathy. TCRdb re-called the multiplex PCR reads with MiXCR, one entry per CDR3 protein. The sample carries 250,000 to 400,000 distinct CDR3 sequences, about an eighth recorded once. Sequencing was performed on blood. The receptor set was obtained from a middle-aged woman with Graves' ophthalmopathy. Both conserved end residues are part of each CDR3. Each record gives: V gene, clone size, J gene, D gene, CDR3 protein, CDR3 DNA. D genes are given only for firm matches. The size of a clone is reported for some rows only, either as once, few or many, or as a class for expanded clones.

TRBV7-6,many,TRBJ2-7,-,CASSFALGGYEQYF,TGTGCCAGCAGCTTTGCTTTGGGGGGCTACGAGCAGTACTTC
TRBV4-1,few,TRBJ2-3,-,CASSQEGGQRTDTQYF,TGCGCCAGCAGCCAAGAGGGGGGACAGCGCACAGATACGCAGTATTTT
TRBV18,-,TRBJ2-1,-,CASSPGQRSSYNEQFF,TGTGCCAGCTCACCTGGCCAGCGGAGCTCCTACAATGAGCAGTTCTTC
TRBV28,few,TRBJ1-6,-,CASGSGLNSPLHF,TGTGCCAGCGGGTCAGGATTAAATTCACCCCTCCACTTT
TRBV7-6,-,TRBJ2-5,TRBD2,CASSSGLAGEETQYF,TGTGCCAGCAGCTCAGGACTAGCGGGCGAAGAGACCCAGTACTTC
TRBV28,many,TRBJ2-2,-,CASLGAMDTGELFF,TGTGCCAGCCTCGGAGCAATGGACACCGGGGAGCTGTTTTTT
TRBV24-1,many,TRBJ2-5,-,CATSGGYQETQYF,TGTGCCACCAGTGGAGGGTATCAAGAGACCCAGTACTTC
TRBV14,-,TRBJ2-7,TRBD1,CASSRLKKRTGDSYEQYF,TGTGCCAGCAGCCGACTAAAAAAAAGGACAGGGGACTCCTACGAGCAGTACTTC
TRBV6-1,many,TRBJ2-1,-,CASSPRGRYNEQFF,TGTGCCAGCAGTCCGAGGGGCCGATACAATGAGCAGTTCTTC
TRBV18,-,TRBJ1-5,-,CASSPWNQPQHF,TGTGCCAGCTCACCGTGGAATCAGCCCCAGCATTTT
TRBV27,few,TRBJ2-4,-,CASSRDIKNIQYF,TGTGCCAGCTCTAGGGACATCAAAAACATTCAGTACTTC
TRBV7-8,-,TRBJ1-3,-,CASSGSSRSGNTTYF,TGTGCCAGCAGCGGATCCAGTCGATCTGGAAACACCACATATTTT
TRBV27,many,TRBJ2-2,TRBD1,CASSGPGQGAAGELFF,TGTGCCAGCAGTGGACCGGGACAGGGGGCCGCCGGGGAGCTGTTTTTT
TRBV20-1,many,TRBJ2-1,TRBD2,CSATTTSGRPFNEQFF,TGCAGTGCTACCACGACTAGCGGGAGACCCTTTAATGAGCAGTTCTTC
TRBV5-8,few,TRBJ1-1,-,CASTQKGRGSEAFF,TGTGCCAGCACCCAAAAAGGGAGAGGCTCTGAAGCTTTCTTT
TRBV20-1,-,TRBJ2-2,-,CSAPRLGGTGELFF,TGCAGTGCTCCGCGATTAGGGGGCACCGGGGAGCTGTTTTTT
TRBV5-5,many,TRBJ2-1,-,CASRKLPQSYNEQFF,TGTGCCAGCAGAAAACTACCACAGTCCTACAATGAGCAGTTCTTC
TRBV7-8,many,TRBJ1-2,-,CASSLGHPLHASSLGYTF,TGTGCCAGCAGCTTAGGACACCCACTACATGCTTCTTCCCTAGGCTACACCTTC
TRBV5-1,many,TRBJ2-1,-,CASSRVDNEQFF,TGCGCCAGCAGCCGGGTCGACAATGAGCAGTTCTTC
TRBV7-8,-,TRBJ1-1,-,CASSKDGGTEAFF,TGTGCCAGCAGCAAGGACGGCGGCACTGAAGCTTTCTTT
TRBV2,many,TRBJ2-1,TRBD2,CASSGAGAYNEQFF,TGTGCCAGCAGTGGAGCGGGGGCCTACAATGAGCAGTTCTTC
TRBV7-9,many,TRBJ1-1,TRBD1,CASSYDRGQAFF,TGTGCCAGCAGCTACGACAGGGGGCAAGCTTTCTTT
TRBV6-1,many,TRBJ1-2,TRBD1,CASSSRTGQYGYTF,TGTGCCAGCAGTTCCAGGACAGGTCAATATGGCTACACCTTC
TRBV27,-,TRBJ2-6,-,CASTPRLSGANVLTF,TGTGCCAGCACCCCCAGGCTCTCTGGGGCCAACGTCCTGACTTTC
TRBV2,many,TRBJ2-1,-,CASASNSYNEQFF,TGTGCCAGCGCTAGCAACTCCTACAATGAGCAGTTCTTC
TRBV5-6,-,TRBJ2-5,-,CVSSYPSTAQGGTQYF,TGTGTCAGCAGCTACCCGTCGACAGCCCAAGGGGGGACCCAGTACTTC
TRBV11-2,many,TRBJ2-7,TRBD2,CASSPTSGGTFSSYEQYF,TGTGCCAGCAGCCCCACTAGCGGGGGGACTTTTAGCTCCTACGAGCAGTACTTC
TRBV28,many,TRBJ1-5,-,CASSPEGRGRGQPQHF,TGTGCCAGCAGCCCCGAGGGCAGGGGTCGGGGCCAGCCCCAGCATTTT
TRBV9,many,TRBJ2-5,TRBD2,CASSAVPSGRGETQYF,TGTGCCAGCAGCGCCGTCCCTAGCGGGAGAGGGGAGACCCAGTACTTC
TRBV9,-,TRBJ1-3,-,CASSATLGSGNTIYF,TGTGCCAGCAGCGCCACTCTGGGCTCTGGAAACACCATATATTTT
TRBV7-8,many,TRBJ1-2,-,CASNQVGNPVEGYTF,TGTGCCAGCAACCAAGTAGGCAACCCGGTAGAGGGCTACACCTTC
TRBV11-1,many,TRBJ2-7,-,CASSFQGGGSYEQYF,TGTGCCAGCAGCTTTCAGGGAGGTGGCTCCTACGAGCAGTACTTC
TRBV18,many,TRBJ1-1,-,CASSPPYGEAFF,TGTGCCAGCTCACCACCGTACGGTGAAGCTTTCTTT
TRBV6-1,-,TRBJ2-5,TRBD2,CASSEGAGAPVGETQYF,TGTGCCAGCAGTGAAGGAGCGGGGGCGCCAGTGGGAGAGACCCAGTACTTC
TRBV13,many,TRBJ2-3,-,CASSLHVQWGTDTQYF,TGTGCCAGCAGCTTACACGTCCAGTGGGGCACAGATACGCAGTATTTT
TRBV30,few,TRBJ2-7,TRBD1,CAAHRGSYEQYF,TGTGCCGCCCACAGGGGGTCCTACGAGCAGTACTTC
TRBV25-1,many,TRBJ1-1,-,CASQDGLNTEAFF,TGTGCCAGTCAAGACGGGCTGAACACTGAAGCTTTCTTT
TRBV19,-,TRBJ1-3,-,CGGAIGNTIYF,TGTGGAGGGGCCATTGGAAACACCATATATTTT
TRBV20-1,many,TRBJ2-3,-,CSAGPRLLGHTQYF,TGCAGTGCCGGACCTAGACTTCTTGGTCATACGCAGTATTTT